Presented here are 31 T cell receptor beta chains from one specimen sequenced in a study of T cell responses to AZD1222 COVID-19 vaccine. Sequencing used immunoSEQ multiplex PCR; TCRdb keeps in-frame clones, though not all of them. The sample records some 120,000 clones, about 88% being singletons. The sequencing used peripheral blood, collected on day 0 of AZD1222 vaccination. The receptors stem from an adult in good health.

The chain uses TRBV10-1 and TRBJ1-1, with TRBD1 matching 8 bases. Germline V CDR1 and CDR2: WNHNN, SYGVQD (reference sequence). V was clipped by 5 bases and J by 5 bases; unmatched bases: 7. The CDR3 runs to 14 residues. The CDR3, as DNA: TGCGCCAGCAGTCCGACAGGGGAGATAACTGAAGCTTTCTTT. Encoded protein: CASSPTGEITEAFF.

The V call is TRBV5-4, the J call TRBJ1-4; TRBD1 matches at 9 bases. The V segment lost 4 bases and the J segment 0 bases; nucleotides outside the gene matches: 4. Per the germline V gene, CDR1 is SGHNT and CDR2 is YYREEE (reference sequence). This CDR3 has 16 residues. This CDR3 is CASSLWTGATNEKLFF. DNA for the CDR3: TGTGCCAGCAGCCTCTGGACAGGGGCAACTAATGAAAAACTGTTTTTT.

The CDR3 reads CASSLSGPVLTF. DNA for the CDR3: TGTGCCAGCAGCTTATCAGGCCCCGTCCTGACTTTC. This sequence joins TRBV5-5 and TRBJ2-6; D gene unclear. CDR1 is SGHKS and CDR2 is YYEKEE in the germline V gene (reference sequence). V dropped 2 bases and J dropped 12 bases, with 9 bases sitting between them. This CDR3 comprises 12 residues.

The chain couples TRBV29-1 to TRBJ1-1; D possibly corresponds to TRBD1 (6 bases). The length of the CDR3 is 14 residues. With 5 bases removed from V and 6 bases from J, the gap between germline ends came to 19 bases. Per the germline V gene, CDR1 is SQVTM and CDR2 is ANQGSEA. CDR3 in DNA: TGCAGCGTTTGTATGCGGGGGGCTGATGCTGAAGCTTTCTTT. Residues: CSVCMRGADAEAFF.

This rearrangement joins TRBV2 to TRBJ1-2; D possibly corresponds to TRBD1 (6 bases). CDR1 is SNHLY and CDR2 is FYNNEI in the germline V gene. V was trimmed by 5 bases and J by 6 bases, leaving 13 bases between them. CDR3 length equals 13 residues. In DNA form, the CDR3 reads TGTGCCAGCAGTCTCCAGGGGACTGATGGCTACACCTTC. The encoded protein is CASSLQGTDGYTF.

This chain connects TRBV19 to TRBJ1-2; D is uncertain. Germline-derived CDR1 and CDR2 are LNHDA and SQIVND (reference sequence). V lost 3 bases to trimming and J lost 1 base, with 0 bases between them. The CDR3 is made up of 11 amino acids. In nucleotides, the CDR3 is TGTGCCAGTAGTATTAACTATGGCTACACCTTC. It yields the protein CASSINYGYTF.

This clone was counted between two and nine times. This chain links TRBV5-5 with TRBJ1-3; TRBD1 might be the D (6 bases). CDR1 and CDR2 (germline): SGHKS, YYEKEE (reference sequence). The CDR3 runs to 17 residues. The V gene lost 2 bases and the J gene lost 0 bases, with 15 bases spanning the gap. The CDR3 sequence: CASSFGDTGISGNTIYF. DNA of the CDR3: TGTGCCAGCAGCTTCGGGGACACGGGGATCTCTGGAAACACCATATATTTT.

This chain joins TRBV4-2 and TRBJ2-7, with 8 bases aligning to TRBD2. CDR1 and CDR2 from the germline V gene are LGHNA and YNFKEQ. The CDR3 spans 16 residues. Trimming removed 0 bases from V and 5 bases from J; junction bases left unmatched: 9. CDR3 coding DNA: TGTGCCAGCAGCCAAGATCCCGGGGGGGCCGCCAACGAGCAGTACTTC. Translated, it gives CASSQDPGGAANEQYF.

As DNA, the CDR3 is TGTGCCAGCTCACCCCCCGGCAGGTACTTCAACACTGAAGCTTTCTTT. Amino acid sequence: CASSPPGRYFNTEAFF. The genes are TRBV18 and TRBJ1-1; D gene unclear. There are 16 residues in the CDR3. V was clipped by 3 bases and J by 2 bases, with 16 bases between them. Germline V gene lookup returns CDR1 KGHSH and CDR2 LQKENI.

CDR3 coding DNA: TGTGCCAGTAGTATGACCCCGACTAGAGAGCAGTTCTTC. It translates to CASSMTPTREQFF. V usage is TRBV19 and J usage is TRBJ2-1; D is perhaps TRBD2 (6 bases). Trimming stripped 3 bases from V and 10 bases from J, with 13 bases between. There are 13 residues in the CDR3. Germline loops: CDR1 LNHDA, CDR2 SQIVND (reference sequence).

This sequence joins TRBV7-6 and TRBJ1-3; a possible D gene is TRBD1 (6 bases). V was trimmed by 1 base and J by 3 bases, leaving 10 bases between them. The CDR3 sequence is 15 residues long. Germline loops: CDR1 SGHVS, CDR2 FNYEAQ. The CDR3, as DNA: TGTGCCAGCAGCTTAGGGGGGCCCCTTGGAAACACCATATATTTT. Protein sequence: CASSLGGPLGNTIYF.

The chain recombines TRBV19 with TRBJ2-4; 11 bases are shared with TRBD1. The CDR3 contains 17 residues. In germline, CDR1 is LNHDA, CDR2 SQIVND (reference sequence). V was pared by 5 bases and J by 1 base, with 7 bases of the junction left unmatched. The DNA of the CDR3 is TGTGCCAGTAGTCGGGACAGGGGGGTCGGCGCCAAAAACATTCAGTACTTC. Its protein is CASSRDRGVGAKNIQYF.

This chain uses TRBV9 with TRBJ2-3; TRBD1 is a possible D gene (6 bases). Trimming removed 3 bases from V and 6 bases from J, with 11 bases in between. The CDR3 has 13 amino acids. Germline-derived CDR1 and CDR2 are SGDLS and YYNGEE. The CDR3 region has the DNA TGTGCCAGCAGCGAAACAGGGACCGATACGCAGTATTTT. Translating gives CASSETGTDTQYF.

J is TRBJ1-1 and V is TRBV7-9, with D hard to call. Trimming left V 1 base short and J 4 bases short, with 10 bases between. Per germline, CDR1 SEHNR and CDR2 FQNEAQ (reference sequence). The CDR3 is 14 amino acids. CDR3 in DNA: TGTGCCAGCAGCTTAGGGGGATCGGGCACTGAAGCTTTCTTT. As protein: CASSLGGSGTEAFF.

The gene calls are TRBV10-3 and TRBJ1-1, with D possibly matching TRBD1 (5 bases). The germline V gene encodes CDR1 ENHRY and CDR2 SYGVKD. This CDR3 contains 15 residues. The V gene lost 0 bases and the J gene lost 8 bases, with 16 bases spanning the gap. The CDR3 nucleotides read TGTGCCATCAGTGAGTCCCCGCCGGGGACGTCAGAAGCTTTCTTT. Translating gives CAISESPPGTSEAFF.

The V and J genes are TRBV6-2 or TRBV6-3 and TRBJ2-3, with TRBD2 matching over 12 bases. With 2 bases clipped from V and 5 bases from J, the junction kept 11 bases outside the gene matches. This CDR3 is built from 18 residues. The V gene's germline CDR1 is MNHEY and CDR2 SVGEGT. The CDR3 spells CASSYHFLAGGPVDTQYF. CDR3 in DNA: TGTGCCAGCAGTTACCACTTCCTAGCGGGGGGGCCAGTAGATACGCAGTATTTT.

This sequence joins TRBV6-6 and TRBJ2-2; D gene uncertain. Trimming pared 3 bases from V and 1 base from J, leaving 9 bases between. The germline V gene has CDR1 MNHNY and CDR2 SVGAGI (reference sequence). This CDR3 comprises 15 residues. DNA for the CDR3: TGTGCCAGCAGTTATCGGCCGCAGAACACCGGGGAGCTGTTTTTT. It translates to CASSYRPQNTGELFF.

The CDR3: CASAGEGGQGNSPLHF. CDR3 nucleotide sequence: TGTGCCAGCGCCGGCGAGGGCGGTCAAGGAAATTCACCCCTCCACTTT. V and J are TRBV9 and TRBJ1-6; D is unclear. V was cut by 7 bases and J by 7 bases, with 21 bases left in between. The CDR3 is 16 amino acids. Germline-derived CDR1 and CDR2 are SGDLS and YYNGEE.

This clone was seen a handful of times. The chain is built from TRBV3-1 (or the pseudogene TRBV3-2) and TRBJ2-2, with 10 bases matching TRBD2. The CDR3 is 17 residues long. Germline V gives CDR1 LGHDT, CDR2 YNNKEL (reference sequence). V was pared by 1 base and J by 5 bases, with 7 bases of the junction left unmatched. This CDR3 reads CASSQGQRGGRTGELFF. CDR3 nucleotide sequence: TGTGCCAGCAGCCAAGGGCAGCGGGGGGGCCGGACCGGGGAGCTGTTTTTT.

This clone was counted between two and nine times. The chain uses TRBV24-1 and TRBJ1-5; D not certain. The V and J ends lost 7 bases and 0 bases respectively, with 6 bases between them. Germline lookup yields CDR1 KGHDR and CDR2 SFDVKD. The CDR3 is made up of 13 amino acids. The DNA for the CDR3 is TGTGCCACCAGCGGTTATAGCAATCAGCCCCAGCATTTT. It yields the protein CATSGYSNQPQHF.

The chain employs TRBV7-9 and TRBJ1-2, with no clear D. This CDR3 is 15 amino acids long. The V end was cut by 10 bases, the J end by 2 bases, with 20 bases between. The germline CDR1 and CDR2 sequences are SEHNR and FQNEAQ (reference sequence). The CDR3, as DNA: TGTGCCATCCCACTCCGGACGGAGATCAACTATGGCTACACCTTC. Protein sequence: CAIPLRTEINYGYTF.

This clone turned up a few times. The chain has TRBV27 and TRBJ2-7; D call uncertain. CDR3 length: 12 amino acids. From germline, CDR1 is MNHEY and CDR2 SMNVEV (reference sequence). The V and J ends lost 6 bases and 2 bases respectively, with 8 bases between them. DNA of the CDR3: TGTGCCAGCAGCTCCTCCGCCTACGAGCAGTACTTC. Encoded protein: CASSSSAYEQYF.

The chain recombines TRBV7-9 with TRBJ1-6; D is ambiguous. The CDR3 loop spans 14 amino acids. Germline CDR1 and CDR2: SEHNR and FQNEAQ (reference sequence). V was shortened by 2 bases and J by 5 bases, with 7 bases between the two germline ends. The CDR3 nucleotides are TGTGCCAGCAGCTTAACTACTGATAATTCACCCCTCCACTTT. Amino acids: CASSLTTDNSPLHF.

The rearrangement links TRBV25-1 to TRBJ2-3; perhaps TRBD2 as D (5 bases). The length of the CDR3 is 16 residues. Germline lookup yields CDR1 MGHDK and CDR2 SYGVNS. The V end lost 2 bases, the J end lost 5 bases, and 17 bases lay between the germline ends. The CDR3 sequence is CASSEISRGGGDTQYF. CDR3 coding DNA: TGTGCCAGCAGTGAAATTTCGAGAGGCGGAGGAGATACGCAGTATTTT.

This chain links TRBV28 with TRBJ2-2; D possibly matches TRBD1 or TRBD2 (5 bases each). The CDR3 has 13 amino acids. The V and J ends lost 1 base and 6 bases respectively, with 6 bases between them. CDR1 and CDR2 from the germline V gene are MDHEN and SYDVKM. CDR3 DNA sequence: TGTGCCAGCAGTTTATCGGGGCCCGGGGAGCTGTTTTTT. Protein: CASSLSGPGELFF.

V usage is TRBV5-6 and J usage is TRBJ2-7; D is ambiguous. The CDR3 runs to 11 residues. CDR1 and CDR2 (germline): SGHDT, YYEEEE. V was pared by 2 bases and J by 5 bases, with 5 bases between. CDR3 DNA: TGTGCCAGCAGCTTCAACCACGAGCAGTACTTC. This sequence encodes CASSFNHEQYF.

This clone was found a few times. J is TRBJ2-2 and V is TRBV11-2; D might be TRBD1 or TRBD2, each matching 5 bases. Germline-derived CDR1 and CDR2 are SGHAT and FQNNGV. The CDR3 is 15 residues long. Trimming cost V 6 bases and J 3 bases, with 14 bases left between them. The CDR3 DNA sequence: TGTGCCAGCAGAATACTGGGGACGGACACCGGGGAGCTGTTTTTT. This sequence encodes CASRILGTDTGELFF.

The table lists this clone with a count of one. V is TRBV25-1 and J is TRBJ2-7, with D unclear. Trimming stripped 10 bases from V and 3 bases from J, with 25 bases between. CDR1 is MGHDK and CDR2 is SYGVNS in the germline V gene. The CDR3 has 16 residues. CDR3 coding DNA: TGTGCCATACCGAAAAGCGCCGCGGATCACAGCTACGAGCAGTACTTC. Its protein is CAIPKSAADHSYEQYF.

Notes on this clone: One base away lies a much larger clone, so this may be a sequencing read error. This sequence joins TRBV28 and TRBJ2-7; 9 bases align to TRBD1. The CDR3 spans 14 residues. V lost 4 bases to trimming and J lost 1 base; unmatched junction nucleotides: 2. Germline V gene data show CDR1 as MDHEN and CDR2 as SYDVKM. CDR3 DNA sequence: TGTGCCAGCAGTTCCGGGACAGGGTCCTACGAGCAGTACTTC. Its translation is CASSSGTGSYEQYF.

In this sample, this clone turned up once. The chain employs TRBV6-5 and TRBJ2-6; D ambiguous. Germline V gives CDR1 MNHEY, CDR2 SVGAGI. V lost 0 bases and J lost 4, with 7 bases in between. CDR3 length: 15 residues. CDR3 amino acids: CASSYSSLGANVLTF. The CDR3, as DNA: TGTGCCAGCAGTTACTCGTCCCTCGGGGCCAACGTCCTGACTTTC.

The J gene is TRBJ2-1, the V gene TRBV7-6; D is uncertain. The CDR3 runs to 20 residues. Germline V CDR1 and CDR2: SGHVS, FNYEAQ. Trimming removed 0 bases at V and 0 bases at J, with 21 bases between. The CDR3 DNA sequence: TGTGCCAGCAGCTTAGCCAGTGAGTTGTTCGCGACGGGCTCCTACAATGAGCAGTTCTTC. It is translated as CASSLASELFATGSYNEQFF.